These 6 T cell receptor beta chains were all obtained from the same sample, sequenced in a study of blood T cell repertoires in COVID-19. Assay: immunoSEQ multiplex PCR; the TCRdb copy retains only in-frame clones and omits some. This table holds more than 130,000 clones, roughly 80% found once. Material for sequencing was peripheral blood. The receptors were sampled from a woman older than 75 in a cohort sampled during active or convalescent COVID-19.

The V and J genes are TRBV4-2 and TRBJ1-4, with TRBD1 matching 7 bases. V lost 0 bases, J lost 3 bases, and 1 base stayed unmatched. CDR3 length: 15 residues. Looked up from germline, CDR1 is LGHNA and CDR2 is YNFKEQ. In DNA, the CDR3 is TGTGCCAGCAGCCAAGACGGGACAGCTAATGAAAAACTGTTTTTT. Residues: CASSQDGTANEKLFF.

The gene calls are TRBV5-1 and TRBJ2-1; possibly TRBD1 for D (6 bases). The CDR3 contains 14 residues. The ends were cut back, 4 bases at V and 4 bases at J, with 12 bases in the middle. Germline CDR1 reads SGHRS; CDR2 reads YFSETQ. For the CDR3, the DNA is TGCGCCAGCAGCGCGGACAGAGTGTACAATGAGCAGTTCTTC. Protein sequence: CASSADRVYNEQFF.

This chain uses TRBV7-2 with TRBJ2-5; 7 positions match TRBD1. The CDR3 is made up of 15 amino acids. The junction had 3 bases not matched to a gene; V was cut back by 1 base and J by 1 base. The germline V gene encodes CDR1 SGHTA and CDR2 FQGNSA. As DNA, the CDR3 is TGTGCCAGCAGCTTAGGTCAGGGGGTCCAAGAGACCCAGTACTTC. Its protein product is CASSLGQGVQETQYF. The entire variable domain, with the rest obtained from reference TRBV7-2 and TRBJ2-5, is as follows: GAGVSQSPSNKVTEKGKDVELRCDPISGHTALYWYRQSLGQGLEFLIYFQGNSAPDKSGLPSDRFSAERTGGSVSTLTIQRTQQEDSAVYLCASSLGQGVQETQYFGPGTRLLVL.

In its sample, this clone was seen once. This chain joins TRBV19 and TRBJ1-1; TRBD1 matches at 10 bases. CDR1 and CDR2 (germline): LNHDA, SQIVND (reference sequence). The CDR3 length is 15 residues. The V gene end was trimmed by 4 bases and the J gene end by 6 bases; junction bases not matched to a gene: 8. The CDR3 DNA reads as TGTGCCAGTAGTACCGGGCGACAGGGGGCGGCTGAAGCTTTCTTT. Amino acids: CASSTGRQGAAEAFF.

The chain links TRBV2 to TRBJ1-5; tentatively, D is TRBD1 (6 bases). The germline V and J ends were trimmed by 4 bases and 0 bases, with 10 bases remaining between them. This CDR3 has 15 amino acids. Per the germline V gene, CDR1 is SNHLY and CDR2 is FYNNEI. CDR3 DNA: TGTGCCAGCAGTGGAGGACAGAGTAGCAATCAGCCCCAGCATTTT. This encodes CASSGGQSSNQPQHF.

The chain is built from TRBV19 and TRBJ2-7, with 9 bases fitting TRBD1. CDR1 is LNHDA and CDR2 is SQIVND in the germline V gene (reference sequence). Germline trimming cut 4 bases from V and 4 bases from J; bases unmatched to any gene: 5. CDR3 length: 14 residues. The CDR3 region is CASSSSQGAYEQYV. In nucleotides, the CDR3 is TGTGCCAGTAGTAGTTCACAGGGGGCATACGAGCAGTACGTC.